The 20 T cell receptor beta chains below come from one sample, sequenced in a study of T cell responses to AZD1222 COVID-19 vaccine. TCRdb's copy holds only in-frame clones and misses some; the assay was immunoSEQ multiplex PCR. The sample carries some 170,000 clones, 75% to 90% recorded once. The sample consisted of peripheral blood, taken 28 days after the second dose of the MenACWY control vaccine. The receptors were sampled from an adult who received the MenACWY meningococcal vaccine as a control.

V is TRBV7-8 and J is TRBJ1-1; D ambiguous. The germline CDR1 and CDR2 sequences are SGHVS and FQNEAQ. CDR3 length: 16 amino acids. V was shortened by 5 bases and J by 10 bases, with 26 bases between the two germline ends. CDR3: CASSPHRGVRPGGAFF. CDR3 sequence (DNA): TGTGCCAGCAGCCCCCACCGGGGTGTCCGGCCTGGTGGAGCTTTCTTT.

The J gene is TRBJ1-1, the V gene TRBV19; no clear D gene. There are 17 residues in the CDR3. V lost 2 bases, J lost 0 bases, and 16 bases lay in between. Per germline, CDR1 LNHDA and CDR2 SQIVND (reference sequence). The DNA of the CDR3 is TGTGCCAGTAGTATAATTGTCCGCCGGGCATTGAACACTGAAGCTTTCTTT. This codes for CASSIIVRRALNTEAFF.

The chain recombines TRBV10-3 with TRBJ1-2; D not certain. Germline CDR1 ENHRY, CDR2 SYGVKD. The CDR3 has 14 residues. The V end lost 6 bases, the J end lost 0 bases, and 11 bases lay between the germline ends. The CDR3 spells CAIRGSAPNYGYTF. CDR3 DNA sequence: TGTGCCATCAGAGGGTCAGCCCCTAACTATGGCTACACCTTC.

The rearrangement links TRBV2 to TRBJ2-5; no reliable D call. Germline assignment: CDR1 SNHLY and CDR2 FYNNEI. The CDR3 is 13 amino acids. V was pared by 1 base and J by 1 base, with 4 bases between. The CDR3 loop is CASSEVLQETQYF. CDR3 bases: TGTGCCAGCAGTGAAGTTCTCCAAGAGACCCAGTACTTC.

V usage is TRBV4-1 and J usage is TRBJ2-2, with 7 bases identical to TRBD1. The CDR3 loop spans 16 amino acids. Per the germline V gene, CDR1 is MGHRA and CDR2 is YSYEKL. Trimming cost V 5 bases and J 3 bases; bases outside gene matches: 9. The CDR3, as DNA: TGCGCCAGCAGCGTAACAAGGGACAGAGACACCGGGGAGCTGTTTTTT. It specifies CASSVTRDRDTGELFF.

The chain joins TRBV2 to TRBJ2-2; no reliable D call. Germline CDR1 is SNHLY and CDR2 is FYNNEI. Trimming cost V 2 bases and J 6 bases, with 4 bases left between them. CDR3 length: 12 residues. The CDR3 DNA sequence: TGTGCCAGCAGTGAAATCGCCGGGGAGCTGTTTTTT. Translated: CASSEIAGELFF. Based on the CDR3 plus reference TRBV2 and TRBJ2-2, the full variable domain is EPEVTQTPSHQVTQMGQEVILRCVPISNHLYFYWYRQILGQKVEFLVSFYNNEISEKSEIFDDQFSVERPDGSNFTLKIRSTKLEDSAMYFCASSEIAGELFFGEGSRLTVL.

The rearrangement joins TRBV7-3 to TRBJ2-3, with 9 bases that match TRBD2. The CDR3 sequence is 15 residues long. Losses at the gene ends were 5 bases for V and 6 bases for J; bases not matched to a gene: 9. The germline CDR1 and CDR2 sequences are SGHTA and FQGTGA. CDR3 residues: CASSPAGGRADTQYF. The CDR3 nucleotides read TGTGCCAGCAGCCCCGCCGGCGGGAGGGCCGATACGCAGTATTTT. Drawing the rest from reference TRBV7-3 and TRBJ2-3, the complete variable domain is GAGVSQTPSNKVTEKGKYVELRCDPISGHTALYWYRQSLGQGPEFLIYFQGTGAADDSGLPNDRFFAVRPEGSVSTLKIQRTERGDSAVYLCASSPAGGRADTQYFGPGTRLTVL.

The CDR3 DNA is TGTGCCAGCAGTGAAGGGGGGTTAGGGTACTATGGCTACACCTTC. Its protein is CASSEGGLGYYGYTF. The chain couples TRBV6-1 to TRBJ1-2; TRBD1 is a possible D gene (5 bases). V lost 1 base, J lost 3 bases, and 12 bases lay in between. The germline gives CDR1 MNHNS, CDR2 SASEGT. This CDR3 is 15 amino acids long.

The chain uses TRBV28 and TRBJ2-7; TRBD2 aligns across 7 bases. Trimming removed 3 bases from V and 0 bases from J; junction bases left unmatched: 2. The CDR3 consists of 14 residues. CDR1 and CDR2 from the germline V gene are MDHEN and SYDVKM. The CDR3 protein is CASSLGGSSYEQYF. In nucleotides, the CDR3 is TGTGCCAGCAGTTTGGGAGGGAGCTCCTACGAGCAGTACTTC.

On this clone: In the same sample, other DNA sequences code for this CDR3. The chain employs TRBV9 and TRBJ2-7; 9 bases map to TRBD2. CDR1 is SGDLS and CDR2 is YYNGEE in the germline V gene. This CDR3 has 14 amino acids. The ends lost 0 bases at V and 4 bases at J; junction bases unmatched: 2. The CDR3 is CASSVGLAGYEQYF. CDR3 DNA: TGTGCCAGCAGCGTAGGGCTAGCGGGATACGAGCAGTACTTC.

This chain joins TRBV4-3 and TRBJ1-5; maybe TRBD1 (5 bases). Germline values: CDR1 LGHNA, CDR2 YSLEER. The CDR3 loop spans 15 amino acids. Trimming removed 1 base at V and 7 bases at J, with 14 bases between. The CDR3 DNA follows: TGCGCCAGCAGCCAAGCATTCAGGGTTGGGCAGCCCCAGCATTTT. Translating it yields CASSQAFRVGQPQHF.

This sequence joins TRBV15 and TRBJ1-1; D is unclear. The CDR3 consists of 14 residues. Germline-derived CDR1 and CDR2 are LNHNV and YYDKDF (reference sequence). Trimming removed 5 bases at V and 3 bases at J, with 13 bases between. The CDR3 is CATSPTTRDTEAFF. The CDR3 DNA reads TGTGCCACCAGCCCGACCACCCGTGACACTGAAGCTTTCTTT.

The rearrangement joins TRBV28 to TRBJ2-7; D is possibly TRBD1 (5 bases). The CDR3 sequence is 16 residues long. The germline V gene encodes CDR1 MDHEN and CDR2 SYDVKM. V shed 6 bases and J shed 3 bases, with 21 bases lying between them. The CDR3, as DNA: TGTGCCAGCAGCTCAAACCTCCAGGGTAGGGTCTACGAGCAGTACTTC. The encoded protein is CASSSNLQGRVYEQYF.

The genes are TRBV6-1 and TRBJ1-5; D possibly corresponds to TRBD1 (6 bases). In germline, CDR1 is MNHNS, CDR2 SASEGT. The CDR3 contains 14 residues. Trimming took off 2 bases at V and 3 bases at J, with 8 bases between the two ends. CDR3 amino acids: CASSEQGTNQPQHF. The CDR3 DNA reads TGTGCCAGCAGTGAACAGGGGACCAATCAGCCCCAGCATTTT.

V and J are TRBV9 and TRBJ1-1; D is perhaps TRBD1 (5 bases). V lost 4 bases and J 4 bases, leaving 11 bases between the germline ends. The germline CDR1 and CDR2 sequences are SGDLS and YYNGEE. The CDR3 is made up of 13 amino acids. The CDR3 reads CASSSAGRTEAFF. The DNA of the CDR3 is TGTGCCAGCAGCTCAGCGGGGCGCACTGAAGCTTTCTTT.

This chain links TRBV19 with TRBJ1-5; 8 bases agree with TRBD1. Germline assignment: CDR1 LNHDA and CDR2 SQIVND (reference sequence). The CDR3 runs 13 residues. J was trimmed by 5 bases and V by 9 bases; bases with no gene match: 6. The CDR3: CASKDRVDQPQHF. The CDR3 nucleotides are TGTGCCAGCAAGGACAGGGTGGATCAGCCCCAGCATTTT.

The V gene is TRBV18, the J gene TRBJ2-4, with a tentative D call TRBD2 (5 bases). This CDR3 has 15 amino acids. Trimming took off 3 bases at V and 7 bases at J, with 16 bases between the two ends. CDR1 and CDR2 from the germline V gene are KGHSH and LQKENI. The CDR3 loop reads CASSPSSGLGNIQYF. In DNA form, the CDR3 reads TGTGCCAGCTCACCCTCGAGCGGATTGGGGAACATTCAGTACTTC.

This chain joins TRBV7-9 and TRBJ1-5; 10 bases align to TRBD1. This CDR3 has 17 amino acids. Per germline, CDR1 SEHNR and CDR2 FQNEAQ (reference sequence). Trimming removed 5 bases from V and 3 bases from J; junction bases left unmatched: 10. CDR3 nucleotides: TGTGCCAGCAGCCTTCAACGGACAGGGGGTTACAATCAGCCCCAGCATTTT. Translating it yields CASSLQRTGGYNQPQHF. Full variable domain (remainder filled in from reference TRBV7-9 and TRBJ1-5): DTGVSQNPRHKITKRGQNVTFRCDPISEHNRLYWYRQTLGQGPEFLTYFQNEAQLEKSRLLSDRFSAERPKGSFSTLEIQRTEQGDSAMYLCASSLQRTGGYNQPQHFGDGTRLSIL.

Only one count was recorded for this clone. This chain joins TRBV3-1 (or the pseudogene TRBV3-2) and TRBJ2-2; D might be TRBD1 (5 bases). CDR1 and CDR2 (germline): LGHDT, YNNKEL (reference sequence). The CDR3 has 14 residues. Trimming took 3 bases from V and 5 from J, leaving 10 bases between them. CDR3 coding DNA: TGTGCCAGCAGCCAGAATGCAGGGACCGGGGAGCTGTTTTTT. Translated: CASSQNAGTGELFF.

The chain couples TRBV25-1 to TRBJ1-2, with 9 bases that match TRBD1. Trimming cost V 5 bases and J 4 bases; bases outside gene matches: 8. Germline V lookup: CDR1 MGHDK, CDR2 SYGVNS. The CDR3 length is 15 residues. The CDR3 DNA sequence: TGTGCCAGCAGTATATCGGACAGGGGTGCCTATGGCTACACCTTC. Translating it yields CASSISDRGAYGYTF.